The entry below describes one T cell receptor (beta chain). These data are taken from a study of blood T cell repertoires in COVID-19. Study-wide context: In each case, the material was cDNA or gDNA derived from T cells, B-cell-depleted T cells, or PBMCs.

Those enrolled, adults aged roughly 18 to 90 years, came from under 25 US areas. Participant reports of clinical history set cohort assignment. Trimming cost V 4 bases and J 6 bases; bases outside gene matches: 5. Germline V gene sequence: CDR1 ENHRY, CDR2 SYGVKD. The CDR3 contains 14 residues. How the authors handled the data: Estimation of nucleated cell counts was performed using reference gene primer amplification. Clones were read by immunoSEQ multiplex PCR, and TCRdb kept only the in-frame ones, dropping some. Clone size and the V and J calls come from that table; the DNA yielded D and trimming. The table records 200,000 to 250,000 clones, approximately 85% of them present only once.

The sequence came from a woman in her fifties or sixties with acute COVID-19. The sequenced sample was PBMCs or T cells enriched from blood (not recorded which). This sequence joins TRBV10-3 and TRBJ1-3, with 8 bases that match TRBD1. CDR3 in DNA: TGTGCCATCAGTGGTGACAGGGGTGAAAACACCATATATTTT. It specifies CAISGDRGENTIYF.